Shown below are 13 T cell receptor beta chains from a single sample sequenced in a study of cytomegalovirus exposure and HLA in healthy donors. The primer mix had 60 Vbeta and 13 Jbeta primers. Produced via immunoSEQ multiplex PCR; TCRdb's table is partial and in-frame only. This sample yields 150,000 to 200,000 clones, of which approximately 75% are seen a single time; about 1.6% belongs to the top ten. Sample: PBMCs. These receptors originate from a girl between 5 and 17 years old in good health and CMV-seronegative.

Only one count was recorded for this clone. CDR3 residues: CASSLAPSVEAFF. CDR3 nucleotides: TGTGCCAGCAGCTTAGCCCCTTCGGTTGAAGCTTTCTTT. The V gene is TRBV7-9, the J gene TRBJ1-1; D remains ambiguous. CDR1 is SEHNR, CDR2 FQNEAQ, per germline (reference sequence). The CDR3 is 13 residues long. V lost 0 bases and J lost 7, with 9 bases in between. Drawing the rest from reference TRBV7-9 and TRBJ1-1, the complete variable domain is DTGVSQNPRHKITKRGQNVTFRCDPISEHNRLYWYRQTLGQGPEFLTYFQNEAQLEKSRLLSDRFSAERPKGSFSTLEIQRTEQGDSAMYLCASSLAPSVEAFFGQGTRLTVV.

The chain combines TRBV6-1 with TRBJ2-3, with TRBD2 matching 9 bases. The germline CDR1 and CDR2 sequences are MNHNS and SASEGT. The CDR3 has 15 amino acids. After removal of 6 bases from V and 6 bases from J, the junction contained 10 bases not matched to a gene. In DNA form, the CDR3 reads TGTGCCAGCAGGGGCTTTGCGGGGGGGCTGGATACGCAGTATTTT. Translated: CASRGFAGGLDTQYF.

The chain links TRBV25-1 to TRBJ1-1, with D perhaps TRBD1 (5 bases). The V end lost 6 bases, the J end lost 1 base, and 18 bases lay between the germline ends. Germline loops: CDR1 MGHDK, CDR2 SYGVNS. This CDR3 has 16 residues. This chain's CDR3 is CASSDPSRGGNTEAFF. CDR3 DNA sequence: TGTGCCAGCAGCGACCCCTCCCGGGGGGGGAACACTGAAGCTTTCTTT.

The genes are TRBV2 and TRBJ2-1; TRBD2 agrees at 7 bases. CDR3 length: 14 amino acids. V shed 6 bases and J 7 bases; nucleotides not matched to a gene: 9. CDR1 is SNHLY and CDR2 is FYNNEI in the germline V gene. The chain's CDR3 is CASSEWGGANEQFF. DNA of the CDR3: TGTGCCAGCAGCGAATGGGGGGGTGCTAATGAGCAGTTCTTC.

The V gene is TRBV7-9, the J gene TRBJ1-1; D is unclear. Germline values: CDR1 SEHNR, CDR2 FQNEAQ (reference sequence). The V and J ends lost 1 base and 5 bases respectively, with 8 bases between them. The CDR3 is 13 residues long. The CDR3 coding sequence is TGTGCCAGCAGCTTAGAATTTAGAACTGAAGCTTTCTTT. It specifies CASSLEFRTEAFF.

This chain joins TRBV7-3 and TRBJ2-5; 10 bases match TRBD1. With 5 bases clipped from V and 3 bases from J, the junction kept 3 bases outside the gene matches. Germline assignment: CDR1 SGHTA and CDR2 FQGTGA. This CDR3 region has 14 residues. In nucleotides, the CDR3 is TGTGCCAGCAGCCTAGGACAGGGGGAAGAGACCCAGTACTTC. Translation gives CASSLGQGEETQYF.

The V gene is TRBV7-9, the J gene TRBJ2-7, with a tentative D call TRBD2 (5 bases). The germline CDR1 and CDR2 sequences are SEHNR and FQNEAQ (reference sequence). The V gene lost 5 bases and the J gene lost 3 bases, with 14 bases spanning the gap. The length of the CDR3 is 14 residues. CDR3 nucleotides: TGTGCCAGCAGCCCCGTGTCGGGGAGCTACGAGCAGTACTTC. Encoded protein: CASSPVSGSYEQYF. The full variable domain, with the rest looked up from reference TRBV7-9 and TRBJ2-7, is DTGVSQNPRHKITKRGQNVTFRCDPISEHNRLYWYRQTLGQGPEFLTYFQNEAQLEKSRLLSDRFSAERPKGSFSTLEIQRTEQGDSAMYLCASSPVSGSYEQYFGPGTRLTVT.

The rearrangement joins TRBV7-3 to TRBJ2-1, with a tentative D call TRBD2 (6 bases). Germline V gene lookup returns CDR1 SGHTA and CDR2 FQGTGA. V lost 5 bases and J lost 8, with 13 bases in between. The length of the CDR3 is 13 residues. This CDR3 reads CASSTPGGYEQFF. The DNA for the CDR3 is TGTGCCAGCAGCACCCCCGGGGGATATGAGCAGTTCTTC. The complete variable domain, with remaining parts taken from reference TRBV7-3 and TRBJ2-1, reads GAGVSQTPSNKVTEKGKYVELRCDPISGHTALYWYRQSLGQGPEFLIYFQGTGAADDSGLPNDRFFAVRPEGSVSTLKIQRTERGDSAVYLCASSTPGGYEQFFGPGTRLTVL.

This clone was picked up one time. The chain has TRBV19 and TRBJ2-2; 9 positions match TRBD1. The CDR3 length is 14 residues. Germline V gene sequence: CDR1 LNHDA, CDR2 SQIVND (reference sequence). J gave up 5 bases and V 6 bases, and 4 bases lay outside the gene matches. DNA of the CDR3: TGTGCCAGTAGGTCCGGGACAGGGACCGGGGAGCTGTTTTTT. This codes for CASRSGTGTGELFF.

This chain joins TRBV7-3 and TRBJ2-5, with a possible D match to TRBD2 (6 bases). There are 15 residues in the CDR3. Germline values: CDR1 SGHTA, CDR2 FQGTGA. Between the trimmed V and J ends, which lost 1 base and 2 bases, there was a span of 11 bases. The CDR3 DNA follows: TGTGCCAGCAGCTTAAACGCGGGGCGGCAAGAGACCCAGTACTTC. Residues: CASSLNAGRQETQYF.

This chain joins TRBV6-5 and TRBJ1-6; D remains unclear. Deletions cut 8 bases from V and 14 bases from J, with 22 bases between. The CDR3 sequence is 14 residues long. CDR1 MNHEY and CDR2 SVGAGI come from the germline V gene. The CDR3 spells CASLAAERAGSLHF. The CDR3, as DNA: TGTGCCAGCTTGGCGGCGGAACGCGCTGGCTCCCTCCACTTT.

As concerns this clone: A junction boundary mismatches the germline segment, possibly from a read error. CDR3: CASRQGSYELYF. The CDR3 DNA reads TGTGCCAGCAGGCAGGGTTCCTACGAGCTGTACTTC. V and J are TRBV28 and TRBJ2-7; TRBD1 is a possible D gene (5 bases). The CDR3 has 12 residues. Germline values: CDR1 MDHEN, CDR2 SYDVKM. The full variable domain, rest sourced from reference TRBV28 and TRBJ2-7, is DVKVTQSSRYLVKRTGEKVFLECVQDMDHENMFWYRQDPGLGLRLIYFSYDVKMKEKGDIPEGYSVSREKKERFSLILESASTNQTSMYLCASRQGSYELYFGPGTRLTVT.

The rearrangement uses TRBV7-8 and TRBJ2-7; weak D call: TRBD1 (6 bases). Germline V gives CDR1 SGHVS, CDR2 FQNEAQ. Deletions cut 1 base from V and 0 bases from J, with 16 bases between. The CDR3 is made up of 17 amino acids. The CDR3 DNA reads TGTGCCAGCAGCTTAGACCTAACCTTACAGGGCTCCTACGAGCAGTACTTC. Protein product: CASSLDLTLQGSYEQYF.